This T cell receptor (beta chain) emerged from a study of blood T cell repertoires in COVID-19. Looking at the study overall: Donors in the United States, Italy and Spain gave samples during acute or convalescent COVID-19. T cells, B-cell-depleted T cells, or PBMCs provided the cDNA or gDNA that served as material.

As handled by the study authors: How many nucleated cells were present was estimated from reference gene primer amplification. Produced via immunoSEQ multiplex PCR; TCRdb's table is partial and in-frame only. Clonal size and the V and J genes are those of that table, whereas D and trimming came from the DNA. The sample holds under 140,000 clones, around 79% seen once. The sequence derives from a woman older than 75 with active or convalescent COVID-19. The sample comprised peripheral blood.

The CDR3 reads CASSRTGGGRTEAFF. The CDR3 DNA follows: TGTGCCAGCAGTCGGACAGGGGGTGGTAGAACTGAAGCTTTCTTT. The chain employs TRBV6-2 or TRBV6-3 and TRBJ1-1; 10 nucleotides match TRBD1. The CDR3 has 15 amino acids. The J segment lost 5 bases and the V segment lost 5 bases, leaving 8 bases of the junction unmatched. The V gene's germline CDR1 is MNHEY and CDR2 SVGEGT.